The 27 T cell receptor beta chains below all came from one sample that was sequenced in a study of blood T cell repertoires in COVID-19. TCRdb keeps only in-frame clones here, not all; method: immunoSEQ multiplex PCR. This table holds over 100,000 clones, 65% to 90% found once. Material for sequencing was peripheral blood. These receptor sequences come from a woman aged 80 or over with active or convalescent COVID-19.

The chain recombines TRBV12-3 or TRBV12-4 with TRBJ2-5, with D tentatively TRBD2 (6 bases). Trimming left V 6 bases short and J 3 bases short, with 8 bases between. The CDR3 contains 12 residues. The CDR3 here is CASSWGEETQYF. CDR3 DNA sequence: TGTGCCAGCAGCTGGGGGGAAGAGACCCAGTACTTC.

The chain recombines TRBV3-1 (or the pseudogene TRBV3-2) with TRBJ2-1, with 9 nucleotides matching TRBD2. The CDR3 spans 14 residues. CDR1 LGHDT and CDR2 YNNKEL come from the germline V gene (reference sequence). V trimming: 1 base; J trimming: 14 bases; junction bases outside the gene matches: 9. Here the CDR3 DNA reads TGTGCCAGCAGCCAAGCCGGGACTAGCCCCTACGAGTTCTTC. It encodes CASSQAGTSPYEFF.

V gene TRBV24-1 combines with J gene TRBJ2-1; tentative D call: TRBD1 (7 bases). This CDR3 spans 15 amino acids. CDR1 and CDR2 from the germline V gene are KGHDR and SFDVKD. V lost 8 bases and J lost 1, with 14 bases in between. The CDR3 here is CATTGGGQSYNEQFF. CDR3 sequence (DNA): TGTGCCACCACCGGAGGGGGACAGTCCTACAATGAGCAGTTCTTC.

This chain uses TRBV28 with TRBJ1-5; 8 positions match TRBD1. This CDR3 is 15 amino acids long. Trimming removed 3 bases from V and 3 bases from J; junction bases left unmatched: 4. Germline-derived CDR1 and CDR2 are MDHEN and SYDVKM. The chain's CDR3 is CASSLDQGANQPQHF. DNA for the CDR3: TGTGCCAGCAGTTTGGATCAGGGGGCCAATCAGCCCCAGCATTTT.

V is TRBV12-3 or TRBV12-4 and J is TRBJ2-7; TRBD2 matches at 10 bases. The CDR3 has 12 residues. V trimming: 5 bases; J trimming: 5 bases; junction bases outside the gene matches: 0. Here the CDR3 reads CASSGLADEQYF. CDR3 in DNA: TGTGCCAGCAGTGGACTAGCGGACGAGCAGTACTTC.

This clone was recorded only once. The CDR3 nucleotides read TGTGCCAGCAGTTCCGGGGGAAGCTATGGCTACACCTTC. This codes for CASSSGGSYGYTF. The V and J genes are TRBV5-4 and TRBJ1-2; a possible D gene is TRBD1 (5 bases). Germline values: CDR1 SGHNT, CDR2 YYREEE (reference sequence). V was pared by 5 bases and J by 4 bases, with 12 bases between. CDR3 length: 13 residues.

The rearrangement joins TRBV19 to TRBJ1-5; 8 bases agree with TRBD1. Germline V lookup: CDR1 LNHDA, CDR2 SQIVND (reference sequence). The ends lost 6 bases at V and 4 bases at J; junction bases unmatched: 11. The CDR3 loop spans 16 amino acids. The CDR3 is CASSLQGTGKNQPQHF. For the CDR3, the DNA is TGTGCCAGTAGCCTTCAAGGGACAGGCAAAAATCAGCCCCAGCATTTT.

The rearrangement uses TRBV5-1 and TRBJ2-2, with D unresolved. Trimming removed 3 bases from V and 1 base from J, with 7 bases in between. The CDR3 totals 14 residues. Germline CDR1 reads SGHRS; CDR2 reads YFSETQ. The CDR3 is CASSSDWNTGELFF. CDR3 sequence (DNA): TGCGCCAGCAGCTCCGACTGGAACACCGGGGAGCTGTTTTTT.

The chain joins TRBV2 to TRBJ2-2; 9 nucleotides agree with TRBD1. The CDR3 has 14 amino acids. Germline CDR1 is SNHLY and CDR2 is FYNNEI. Germline trimming cut 4 bases from V and 4 bases from J; bases unmatched to any gene: 1. This CDR3 reads CASSADRGTGELFF. The CDR3 DNA sequence: TGTGCCAGCAGTGCGGACAGGGGCACCGGGGAGCTGTTTTTT. Full variable domain (outside the CDR3, taken from reference TRBV2 and TRBJ2-2): EPEVTQTPSHQVTQMGQEVILRCVPISNHLYFYWYRQILGQKVEFLVSFYNNEISEKSEIFDDQFSVERPDGSNFTLKIRSTKLEDSAMYFCASSADRGTGELFFGEGSRLTVL.

This clone was picked up a small number of times. The V gene is TRBV5-1, the J gene TRBJ2-5; a possible D gene is TRBD2 (5 bases). V was trimmed by 3 bases and J by 0 bases, leaving 12 bases between them. The CDR3 has 15 residues. Germline V lookup: CDR1 SGHRS, CDR2 YFSETQ. CDR3 sequence: CASSSEVGYQETQYF. DNA of the CDR3: TGCGCCAGCAGCTCGGAGGTTGGGTACCAAGAGACCCAGTACTTC.

This clone was seen a few times. The chain recombines TRBV2 with TRBJ2-7; D gene uncertain. The V gene lost 2 bases and the J gene lost 3 bases, with 5 bases spanning the gap. CDR1 is SNHLY, CDR2 FYNNEI, per germline. The CDR3 is 12 amino acids. The CDR3 DNA reads as TGTGCCAGCAGTGAATTCGGCTACGAGCAGTACTTC. Its protein product is CASSEFGYEQYF.

Regarding this clone: This CDR3 is also generated by other DNA sequences in the sample. The rearrangement joins TRBV11-2 to TRBJ2-2, with TRBD2 identical over 13 bases. V was pared by 1 base and J by 6 bases, with 5 bases of the junction left unmatched. Germline lookup yields CDR1 SGHAT and CDR2 FQNNGV. There are 17 residues in the CDR3. The CDR3 spells CASSLAPGLAGSGELFF. The CDR3 nucleotides read TGTGCCAGCAGCTTAGCCCCGGGACTAGCGGGGTCCGGGGAGCTGTTTTTT.

The rearrangement uses TRBV7-9 and TRBJ1-5, with TRBD1 as a possible D gene (5 bases). Germline V gene lookup returns CDR1 SEHNR and CDR2 FQNEAQ (reference sequence). V dropped 5 bases and J dropped 2 bases, with 13 bases sitting between them. This CDR3 comprises 15 residues. CDR3 in amino acids: CASSPSLGGNQPQHF. The CDR3 coding sequence is TGTGCCAGCAGCCCAAGTCTAGGGGGCAATCAGCCCCAGCATTTT. Full variable domain (rest looked up from reference TRBV7-9 and TRBJ1-5): DTGVSQNPRHKITKRGQNVTFRCDPISEHNRLYWYRQTLGQGPEFLTYFQNEAQLEKSRLLSDRFSAERPKGSFSTLEIQRTEQGDSAMYLCASSPSLGGNQPQHFGDGTRLSIL.

This clone was detected a few times. The V call is TRBV12-3 or TRBV12-4, the J call TRBJ2-1, with D possibly TRBD2 on 6 matching bases. The germline V and J ends were trimmed by 6 bases and 7 bases, with 13 bases remaining between them. The CDR3 runs 13 residues. CDR3 nucleotide sequence: TGTGCCAGCAGGGACGGACTACGGAATGAGCAGTTCTTC. This gives the protein CASRDGLRNEQFF.

The chain links TRBV7-9 to TRBJ1-1; TRBD1 agrees at 10 bases. CDR1 is SEHNR and CDR2 is FQNEAQ in the germline V gene (reference sequence). Germline trimming cut 5 bases from V and 4 bases from J; bases unmatched to any gene: 4. There are 14 residues in the CDR3. The CDR3 here is CASSEGQGTTEAFF. The CDR3 DNA follows: TGTGCCAGCAGCGAGGGACAGGGGACCACTGAAGCTTTCTTT.

This clone came up a few times. The J gene is TRBJ2-1, the V gene TRBV20-1; D unresolved. The germline gives CDR1 DFQATT, CDR2 SNEGSKA (reference sequence). V lost 8 bases and J lost 4, with 9 bases in between. CDR3 length: 11 amino acids. CDR3 DNA: TGCAGTCCCCGTTATTACAATGAGCAGTTCTTC. Amino acids: CSPRYYNEQFF.

The J gene is TRBJ2-2, the V gene TRBV5-1; weak D call: TRBD1 (6 bases). The CDR3 length is 15 residues. Trimming stripped 2 bases from V and 0 bases from J, with 8 bases between. CDR1 SGHRS and CDR2 YFSETQ come from the germline V gene. Here the CDR3 DNA reads TGCGCCAGCAGCTTTGGGACACCGAACACCGGGGAGCTGTTTTTT. This translates into CASSFGTPNTGELFF.

This clone occurred once. The chain carries TRBV27 and TRBJ1-2, with 10 bases aligning to TRBD1. The CDR3 extends over 16 amino acids. Germline CDR1 is MNHEY and CDR2 is SMNVEV (reference sequence). With 4 bases clipped from V and 3 bases from J, the junction kept 8 bases outside the gene matches. For the CDR3, the DNA is TGTGCCAGCAGTTGGACAGGGGGGGATCTTTACTATGGCTACACCTTC. Translating gives CASSWTGGDLYYGYTF.

The genes are TRBV11-2 and TRBJ2-2, with D possibly matching TRBD1 (5 bases). The CDR3 contains 14 residues. Germline values: CDR1 SGHAT, CDR2 FQNNGV. V gave up 8 bases and J gave up 2 bases, with 12 bases separating them. The CDR3 DNA reads as TGTGCCAGCTCGACAGTGGGAAACACCGGGGAGCTGTTTTTT. Amino acids: CASSTVGNTGELFF.

The V and J genes are TRBV10-3 and TRBJ2-3, with 12 bases matching TRBD2. The CDR3 length is 14 residues. V gave up 11 bases and J gave up 2 bases; unmatched junction bases: 5. In germline, CDR1 is ENHRY, CDR2 SYGVKD. This chain's CDR3 is CAGRLAGATDTQYF. DNA for the CDR3: TGTGCCGGGAGACTAGCGGGAGCCACAGATACGCAGTATTTT.

This chain uses TRBV6-6 with TRBJ1-4; perhaps TRBD1 as D (5 bases). Trimming took off 11 bases at V and 0 bases at J, with 13 bases between the two ends. This CDR3 contains 14 residues. Germline V gives CDR1 MNHNY, CDR2 SVGAGI (reference sequence). DNA for the CDR3: TGTGCCGTTGGGGGGAGCGCAACTAATGAAAAACTGTTTTTT. This translates into CAVGGSATNEKLFF.

The genes are TRBV15 and TRBJ1-1, with D possibly matching TRBD1 (5 bases). There are 14 residues in the CDR3. V dropped 0 bases and J dropped 4 bases, with 9 bases sitting between them. Per germline, CDR1 LNHNV and CDR2 YYDKDF (reference sequence). The CDR3 DNA follows: TGTGCCACCAGCAGAGATGTGGGGGGCACTGAAGCTTTCTTT. Its protein is CATSRDVGGTEAFF.

The chain carries TRBV3-1 (or the pseudogene TRBV3-2) and TRBJ2-1; TRBD2 matches at 12 bases. The germline V gene encodes CDR1 LGHDT and CDR2 YNNKEL (reference sequence). V was pared by 1 base and J by 5 bases, with 0 bases of the junction left unmatched. The CDR3 covers 15 residues. CDR3 bases: TGTGCCAGCAGCCAAGGACTAGCGGGAGACAATGAGCAGTTCTTC. Encoded protein: CASSQGLAGDNEQFF.

The chain joins TRBV4-2 to TRBJ2-6; D is undetermined. Trimming shortened V by 0 bases and J by 2 bases, and 20 bases separated the two germline ends. The CDR3 extends over 20 amino acids. The germline V gene encodes CDR1 LGHNA and CDR2 YNFKEQ. CDR3 region: CASSQESLRTMGAGANVLTF. In DNA form, the CDR3 reads TGTGCCAGCAGCCAAGAAAGTTTGCGCACCATGGGCGCTGGGGCCAACGTCCTGACTTTC.

The chain uses TRBV27 and TRBJ2-1; D is undetermined. Trimming left V 0 bases short and J 1 base short, with 7 bases between. The CDR3 consists of 15 residues. Per germline, CDR1 MNHEY and CDR2 SMNVEV (reference sequence). The chain's CDR3 is CASSLSTGSYNEQFF. The CDR3 bases are TGTGCCAGCAGTTTATCGACTGGATCCTACAATGAGCAGTTCTTC.

Written as DNA, the CDR3 is TGTGCCAGCAGAAATACAGGGGGAGGAGAAAAACTGTTTTTT. It codes for CASRNTGGGEKLFF. This chain joins TRBV28 and TRBJ1-4, with 8 bases identical to TRBD1. Germline assignment: CDR1 MDHEN and CDR2 SYDVKM. This CDR3 has 14 residues. V trimming: 6 bases; J trimming: 8 bases; junction bases outside the gene matches: 8.

The rearrangement uses TRBV4-1 and TRBJ2-7, with a tentative D call TRBD1 (6 bases). The CDR3 contains 15 residues. CDR1 is MGHRA and CDR2 is YSYEKL in the germline V gene. V was clipped by 0 bases and J by 2 bases, with 11 bases between them. The CDR3 region has the DNA TGCGCCAGCAGCCAAGAATTGACAGGTACCTACGAGCAGTACTTC. Translation gives CASSQELTGTYEQYF.